This T cell receptor (beta chain) was sequenced for a study of cytomegalovirus exposure and HLA in healthy donors. Notes on the study in general: An analysis done earlier found most TCR beta V segments productive about 87% or about 30% of the time. Analysis performed later found 16,000 or so TCR beta sequences associated with HLA alleles at 0.05 false discovery rate. The study put about 180 TCR beta chains on its list as cytomegalovirus-associated. Across donors, presence/absence analyses took sequencing depth to be roughly uniform.

The study ran its PCR with 60 Vbeta and 13 Jbeta primers. The method was immunoSEQ multiplex PCR; TCRdb's version includes in-frame clones alone and lacks a portion of them. The repertoire holds over 100,000 clones, with roughly 73% as singletons. The CDR3 loop spans 19 amino acids. With V trimmed by 0 bases and J by 6 bases, 13 bases remained unmatched. Germline-derived CDR1 and CDR2 are SGHRS and YFSETQ. About this clone itself: The antigen remains undetermined.

Sample: PBMCs. The TCR comes from a woman in her twenties or thirties in good health and CMV-seronegative. V usage is TRBV5-1 and J usage is TRBJ2-2; 11 positions match TRBD2. CDR3 bases: TGCGCCAGCAGCTTGGCCGTAACTAGCGGGAGTGATGGGGCCGGGGAGCTGTTTTTT. This translates into CASSLAVTSGSDGAGELFF.